The 11 T cell receptor beta chains below were found in one sample sequenced in a study of HIV-infected patients and healthy controls. Alpha and beta constant-region primers primed reverse transcription of about 500 ng RNA. Alpha and beta chain libraries were made separately by chain-specific third strand synthesis with multiplexing indices. TCRdb itself ran the 5' RACE reads through MiXCR, one entry per CDR3 protein. The sample has about 7,600 distinct CDR3 sequences; less than 12% are singletons. The repertoire came from unfractionated whole blood and reflected all unsorted peripheral T cells. The source was blood, collected before antiretroviral therapy. These TCRs come from an adult with HIV infection.

This clonotype is deemed medium-sized. The chain recombines TRBV27 with TRBJ2-3; no clear D. Germline CDR1 reads MNHEY; CDR2 reads SMNVEV (reference sequence). The CDR3 spans 13 residues. V shed 5 bases and J shed 5 bases, with 11 bases lying between them. The CDR3: CASSPTPGDTQYF. In DNA, the CDR3 is TGTGCCAGCAGTCCTACCCCCGGAGATACGCAGTATTTT.

In its sample, this clonotype was seen many times. V and J are TRBV5-1 and TRBJ2-5, with TRBD2 matching over 10 bases. The CDR3 runs to 14 residues. V lost 4 bases, J lost 5 bases, and 5 bases stayed unmatched. Germline values: CDR1 SGHRS, CDR2 YFSETQ. The CDR3 DNA is TGCGCCAGCAGCGGAGCGGGAGGGTTGGAGACCCAGTACTTC. Its protein is CASSGAGGLETQYF.

In its sample, this clonotype was seen many times. The chain carries TRBV2 and TRBJ1-5; possible D gene TRBD1, 6 bases. The CDR3 extends over 15 amino acids. The germline V gene encodes CDR1 SNHLY and CDR2 FYNNEI. V was shortened by 6 bases and J by 5 bases, with 17 bases between the two germline ends. The CDR3 sequence is CASRGARGKDQPQHF. The CDR3 DNA sequence: TGTGCCAGCAGGGGGGCTCGGGGGAAGGATCAGCCCCAGCATTTT.

This clonotype is medium-sized (0.01 to 0.1%) in the sample. The chain joins TRBV20-1 to TRBJ1-2; TRBD1 aligns across 7 bases. Losses at the gene ends were 6 bases for V and 4 bases for J; bases not matched to a gene: 8. CDR1 and CDR2 (germline): DFQATT, SNEGSKA (reference sequence). The CDR3 is made up of 13 amino acids. CDR3 in DNA: TGCAGTGCCCCGGCAGGGGGAGTCTATGGCTACACCTTC. Translation: CSAPAGGVYGYTF.

This clonotype appeared many times. CDR3 loop: CASSQEGTGSYQPQHF. DNA for the CDR3: TGCGCCAGCAGCCAAGAGGGGACAGGGTCATATCAGCCCCAGCATTTT. This chain uses TRBV4-1 with TRBJ1-5, with TRBD1 identical over 9 bases. With V trimmed by 0 bases and J by 5 bases, 5 bases remained unmatched. From germline, CDR1 is MGHRA and CDR2 YSYEKL. This CDR3 has 16 amino acids.

By sample fraction, this clonotype is medium-sized (0.01 to 0.1%). The rearrangement joins TRBV12-3 or TRBV12-4 to TRBJ1-5, with D possibly being TRBD1 (5 bases). This CDR3 is built from 14 residues. Deletions cut 3 bases from V and 5 bases from J, with 11 bases between. CDR3 nucleotides: TGTGCCAGCAGTTTCGGGGGGTCGGATCAGCCCCAGCATTTT. It yields the protein CASSFGGSDQPQHF.

Within the sample, this clonotype is medium-sized. This rearrangement joins TRBV20-1 to TRBJ2-3, with D perhaps TRBD1 (6 bases). Germline CDR1 is DFQATT and CDR2 is SNEGSKA (reference sequence). The V end was cut by 2 bases, the J end by 3 bases, with 12 bases between. The CDR3 extends over 14 amino acids. In DNA form, the CDR3 reads TGCAGTGCTAGAACCCAGGGGCGGACAGATACGCAGTATTTT. It encodes CSARTQGRTDTQYF.

This clonotype was picked up many times. The CDR3: CASKGQGTGELFF. The CDR3 DNA follows: TGTGCCAGCAAAGGACAGGGAACCGGGGAGCTGTTTTTT. The chain couples TRBV2 to TRBJ2-2; 8 nucleotides match TRBD1. V was clipped by 7 bases and J by 5 bases; unmatched bases: 3. The germline V gene has CDR1 SNHLY and CDR2 FYNNEI. The CDR3 is 13 residues long.

This clonotype has only a few counts. V is TRBV6-5 and J is TRBJ2-7; D gene uncertain. Germline V gene data show CDR1 as MNHEY and CDR2 as SVGAGI. Trimming stripped 2 bases from V and 4 bases from J, with 12 bases between. The CDR3 covers 14 residues. CDR3 nucleotides: TGTGCCAGCAGTTACGGGCCCAACCAGTACGAGCAGTACTTC. It is translated as CASSYGPNQYEQYF.

This clonotype was recorded at least ten times. This chain uses TRBV7-6 with TRBJ2-6, with D possibly TRBD1 on 6 matching bases. CDR3 length equals 13 residues. V was clipped by 1 base and J by 13 bases, with 11 bases between them. Germline CDR1 is SGHVS and CDR2 is FNYEAQ. The CDR3 bases are TGTGCCAGCAGCTTAGGACAGGACCGGGTCCTGACTTTC. It is translated as CASSLGQDRVLTF.

This clonotype was observed many times. The chain combines TRBV7-3 with TRBJ2-1; possible D gene TRBD2, 6 bases. Between the trimmed V and J ends, which lost 3 bases and 5 bases, there was a span of 8 bases. The CDR3 is 13 amino acids. In germline, CDR1 is SGHTA, CDR2 FQGTGA. The CDR3 DNA follows: TGTGCCAGCAGCTTGGACTATAACAATGAGCAGTTCTTC. Its protein is CASSLDYNNEQFF.